This is a list of T cell receptor beta chains from one sample in a study of type 1 regulatory T cells. One entry per CDR3 protein results from TCRdb running MiXCR on the reads. The data contain 80,000 to 100,000 distinct CDR3 sequences, around a third of them singletons. The material sequenced was CD4+ T cells, either the whole sample or a sorted fraction (not recorded which). Source of these receptors: a human donor in good health. Each CDR3 is given with its conserved first and last residue. D genes are given only for firm matches. Some rows mark clone size as missing; the rest say once, few, many or name a class of expanded clone.

>TRBV19|-|-|TRBJ2-2
CASSIPGELSF
TGTGCCAGTAGTATCCCTGGGGAGCTGTCTTTT
>TRBV4-1|-|few|TRBJ2-3
CASSPLGRIDTQYF
TGCGCCAGCAGCCCGTTAGGACGGATAGATACGCAGTATTTT
>TRBV20-1|-|few|TRBJ2-7
CSARDGQKSSYEQYF
TGCAGTGCTAGAGATGGGCAGAAGAGCTCCTACGAGCAGTACTTC
>TRBV20-1|-|few|TRBJ2-5
CSAGPTETQYF
TGCAGTGCTGGCCCCACCGAGACCCAGTACTTC
>TRBV10-2|TRBD2|-|TRBJ2-1
CASSVRGLGDHEQFF
TGCGCCAGCAGTGTTCGTGGACTAGGCGACCATGAGCAGTTCTTC
>TRBV20-1|TRBD2|-|TRBJ2-7
CSAAPPGTTYEQYF
TGCAGTGCTGCCCCTCCAGGGACTACCTACGAGCAGTACTTC
>TRBV4-2|TRBD2|-|TRBJ2-3
CASSLSGGGTDTQYF
TGTGCCAGCAGTCTTAGCGGGGGGGGCACAGATACGCAGTATTTT
>TRBV9|-|few|TRBJ1-5
CASSEAGNDQPQHF
TGTGCCAGCTCCGAGGCAGGGAATGATCAGCCCCAGCATTTT
>TRBV10-3|TRBD1|-|TRBJ2-7
CAITRTGDYEQYF
TGTGCCATCACCCGGACAGGGGACTACGAGCAGTACTTC
>TRBV30|-|few|TRBJ1-3
CAWDPQDNSGNTIYF
TGTGCCTGGGACCCTCAGGACAACTCTGGAAACACCATATATTTT
>TRBV12-3/TRBV12-4|TRBD1|few|TRBJ1-5
CASSRQGADQPQHF
TGTGCCAGCAGTCGACAGGGGGCTGATCAGCCCCAGCATTTT
>TRBV30|-|few|TRBJ1-5
CAWSVPETLAHSNQPQHF
TGTGCCTGGAGTGTACCCGAGACTCTTGCTCATAGCAATCAGCCCCAGCATTTT
>TRBV20-1|TRBD2|-|TRBJ2-7
CSARDLAGGIYEQYF
TGCAGTGCTAGAGATCTGGCGGGAGGCATCTACGAGCAGTACTTC
>TRBV6-2/TRBV6-3|TRBD1|once|TRBJ2-5
CASSGPGTGTEETQYF
TGTGCCAGCAGTGGTCCGGGGACAGGGACCGAAGAGACCCAGTACTTC
>TRBV20-1|-|few|TRBJ2-3
CSARASPSQDTQYF
TGCAGTGCTAGAGCCAGCCCGTCCCAAGATACGCAGTATTTT
>TRBV12-3/TRBV12-4|-|few|TRBJ1-2
CASSPNRDSAYGYTF
TGTGCCAGCAGTCCGAACAGGGATTCAGCGTATGGCTACACCTTC
>TRBV18|-|few|TRBJ2-2
CASSPNQQGNTGELFF
TGTGCCAGCTCCCCTAACCAACAGGGGAACACCGGGGAGCTGTTTTTT
>TRBV12-3/TRBV12-4|-|few|TRBJ2-3
CASTPGRGYTDTQYF
TGTGCCAGCACCCCGGGACGAGGTTACACAGATACGCAGTATTTT
>TRBV7-3|TRBD2|few|TRBJ2-1
CASSLRGLAGTGISNNEQFF
TGTGCCAGCAGCTTAAGGGGACTAGCGGGTACGGGAATCTCTAACAATGAGCAGTTCTTC
>TRBV10-2|-|-|TRBJ2-2
CASSGRLAITGELFF
TGCGCCAGCAGTGGACGACTTGCTATCACCGGGGAGCTGTTTTTT
>TRBV27|TRBD2|once|TRBJ2-1
CASSFLTSGTNEQFF
TGTGCCAGCAGCTTTCTGACTAGCGGGACAAATGAGCAGTTCTTC
>TRBV6-1|TRBD1|few|TRBJ1-5
CASSSSGQNNQPQHF
TGTGCCAGCAGTAGTTCGGGACAGAACAATCAGCCCCAGCATTTT
>TRBV12-3/TRBV12-4|-|-|TRBJ1-5
CASSFPGTEDQPQHF
TGTGCCAGCAGTTTCCCCGGGACCGAGGACCAGCCCCAGCATTTT
>TRBV29-1|TRBD2|-|TRBJ2-7
CSVGTSGRGPYEQYF
TGCAGCGTTGGGACTAGCGGGAGGGGACCCTACGAGCAGTACTTC
>TRBV20-1|TRBD2|few|TRBJ2-5
CSQSGGSIQETQYF
TGCAGCCAATCGGGGGGATCAATTCAAGAGACCCAGTACTTC
>TRBV29-1|-|few|TRBJ2-1
CSVDSYNEQFF
TGCAGCGTTGATTCATACAATGAGCAGTTCTTC
>TRBV6-4|-|few|TRBJ1-1
CASSDEGETEAFF
TGTGCCAGCAGTGACGAGGGGGAAACTGAAGCTTTCTTT
>TRBV5-1|-|-|TRBJ2-2
CASSLAGATGELFF
TGCGCCAGCAGCTTGGCTGGGGCCACCGGGGAGCTGTTTTTT
>TRBV20-1|TRBD2|-|TRBJ2-7
CSAVSGRTYEQYF
TGCAGTGCCGTTAGCGGGCGAACCTACGAGCAGTACTTC
>TRBV24-1|TRBD2|few|TRBJ2-5
CATMGGSGETQYF
TGTGCCACCATGGGAGGGTCGGGAGAGACCCAGTACTTC
>TRBV27|-|few|TRBJ2-3
CASSFGGLAAHSSTDTQYF
TGTGCCAGCAGTTTTGGGGGGCTAGCGGCCCATTCCAGCACAGATACGCAGTATTTT
>TRBV27|-|few|TRBJ1-5
CASSFGGGSQPQHF
TGTGCCAGCAGTTTCGGCGGGGGGAGCCAGCCCCAGCATTTT
>TRBV2|-|-|TRBJ1-3
CASKGSVSGNTIYF
TGTGCCAGCAAGGGCAGCGTCTCTGGAAACACCATATATTTT
>TRBV19|TRBD2|few|TRBJ2-1
CASSGRGVEQFF
TGTGCCAGTAGTGGTCGGGGGGTTGAGCAGTTCTTC
>TRBV4-2|TRBD2|few|TRBJ2-1
CASSQESAGGRDEQFF
TGTGCCAGCAGCCAAGAATCGGCGGGGGGAAGGGATGAGCAGTTCTTC
>TRBV7-2|-|-|TRBJ2-7
CASSPQMGLLYEQYF
TGTGCCAGCAGCCCCCAAATGGGACTCCTTTACGAGCAGTACTTC
>TRBV30|-|-|TRBJ1-6
CAWSSQGNSPLHF
TGTGCCTGGAGTTCCCAGGGTAACTCACCCCTCCACTTT
>TRBV19|-|-|TRBJ2-5
CATNRGGGETQYF
TGTGCCACCAACAGGGGAGGTGGGGAGACCCAGTACTTC
>TRBV7-3|TRBD2|once|TRBJ2-1
CASSHSGRAGSYNEQFF
TGTGCCAGCAGCCATAGCGGGAGGGCCGGCTCCTACAATGAGCAGTTCTTC
>TRBV7-9|-|-|TRBJ2-3
CASTLMDTQYF
TGTGCCAGCACCCTAATGGATACGCAGTATTTT
>TRBV29-1|-|few|TRBJ1-1
CSAVGNEAFF
TGCAGCGCCGTTGGGAATGAAGCTTTCTTT
>TRBV5-5|-|-|TRBJ2-7
CASSLTTGTPAYEQYF
TGTGCCAGCAGCTTGACCACCGGGACCCCAGCCTACGAGCAGTACTTC
>TRBV18|-|-|TRBJ1-2
CASSPPGPGSYYGYTF
TGTGCCAGCTCACCACCAGGTCCAGGGAGTTACTATGGCTACACCTTC
>TRBV11-3|-|-|TRBJ2-2
CASSRSRTGELFF
TGTGCCAGCAGCCGGTCGCGGACCGGGGAGCTGTTTTTT
>TRBV19|-|few|TRBJ1-5
CASSTEGSNQPQHF
TGTGCCAGTAGTACCGAGGGGAGCAATCAGCCCCAGCATTTT
>TRBV27|-|-|TRBJ1-2
CASGRTDNYGYTF
TGTGCCAGCGGCCGGACAGACAACTATGGCTACACCTTC